This is a list of T cell receptor beta chains from one sample in a study of blood T cell repertoires in COVID-19. Sequencing used immunoSEQ multiplex PCR; TCRdb keeps in-frame clones, though not all of them. Of about 240,000 clones listed, 75% to 90% are singletons. Sequencing was performed on peripheral blood. The source of these receptors is a woman of 80 years or more with COVID-19, enrolled during active disease. CDR3s include the opening cysteine and the closing phenylalanine or tryptophan. Each record gives: V gene, clone size, J gene, D gene, CDR3 protein, CDR3 DNA. The D gene is left open where the match is weak. A clone size is listed for some rows: how often the clone was seen (once, few, many), or a class if it is expanded.

TRBV7-6,-,TRBJ1-5,-,CASSTTGTGQPQHF,TGTGCCAGCAGCACCACAGGGACGGGTCAGCCCCAGCATTTT
TRBV28,-,TRBJ2-3,-,CASRQGTDTQYF,TGTGCCAGCAGACAGGGCACAGATACGCAGTATTTT
TRBV4-3,-,TRBJ2-1,TRBD1,CASSQYTGVSSYNEQFF,TGCGCCAGCAGCCAATACACAGGGGTCAGTTCCTACAATGAGCAGTTCTTC
TRBV6-5,-,TRBJ1-2,TRBD1,CASSGTGGGGGYTF,TGTGCCAGCTCCGGGACAGGGGGCGGAGGTGGCTACACCTTC
TRBV7-6,-,TRBJ2-1,TRBD2,CASLIGPKGARAGAEGNEQFF,TGTGCCAGCCTGATAGGCCCGAAAGGGGCGAGGGCGGGAGCGGAGGGGAATGAGCAGTTCTTC
TRBV11-2,-,TRBJ2-1,-,CASSLVAENNEQFF,TGTGCCAGCAGCTTAGTTGCCGAGAACAATGAGCAGTTCTTC
TRBV28,few,TRBJ1-4,-,CASRQPPNEKLFF,TGTGCCAGCAGACAGCCCCCAAATGAAAAACTGTTTTTT
TRBV30,-,TRBJ2-7,-,CAWAEARGEQYF,TGTGCCTGGGCGGAAGCTCGGGGCGAGCAGTACTTC
TRBV28,-,TRBJ2-3,-,CASSFPARDTQYF,TGTGCCAGCAGTTTCCCAGCGAGAGATACGCAGTATTTT
TRBV18,-,TRBJ1-2,-,CASSPRQFDGYTF,TGTGCCAGCTCACCACGACAGTTTGATGGCTACACCTTC
TRBV5-1,-,TRBJ1-1,-,CASSIGQEAFF,TGCGCCAGCAGCATCGGACAGGAAGCTTTCTTT
TRBV6-5,-,TRBJ1-2,TRBD1,CASSRGQGANYGYTF,TGTGCCAGCAGTCGCGGACAGGGGGCGAACTATGGCTACACCTTC
TRBV7-9,-,TRBJ1-2,-,CASSLAPTSTRGGYTF,TGTGCCAGCAGCTTAGCCCCCACTTCAACTCGTGGTGGCTACACCTTC
TRBV18,-,TRBJ2-5,TRBD2,CASSPVAGVEETQYF,TGTGCCAGCTCACCGGTAGCGGGAGTAGAAGAGACCCAGTACTTC
TRBV27,-,TRBJ2-3,-,CASSFERHTDTQYF,TGTGCCAGCAGTTTTGAGCGGCACACAGATACGCAGTATTTT
TRBV30,few,TRBJ1-3,-,CAWNPGGNTIYF,TGTGCCTGGAATCCAGGTGGAAACACCATATATTTT
TRBV6-2/TRBV6-3,-,TRBJ2-1,-,CASSYSHLSYNEQFF,TGTGCCAGCAGTTACTCGCACCTATCCTACAATGAGCAGTTCTTC
TRBV9,-,TRBJ2-7,TRBD1,CASSKRQGANYEQYF,TGTGCCAGCAGCAAGAGACAGGGGGCGAACTACGAGCAGTACTTC
TRBV4-3,-,TRBJ1-2,TRBD1,CASSQRGTGTNYGYTF,TGCGCCAGCAGCCAACGAGGGACAGGGACTAACTATGGCTACACCTTC
TRBV19,-,TRBJ2-2,TRBD1,CASSSLGQGVVTGELFF,TGTGCCAGTAGCAGCTTAGGACAGGGGGTAGTCACCGGGGAGCTGTTTTTT
TRBV5-1,once,TRBJ1-3,-,CASSSTGKTGNTIYF,TGCGCCAGCAGCTCTACAGGGAAAACTGGAAACACCATATATTTT
TRBV11-3,-,TRBJ2-7,TRBD2,CASSPTSGSYEQYF,TGTGCCAGCAGCCCTACTAGCGGGAGCTACGAGCAGTACTTC
TRBV12-3/TRBV12-4,-,TRBJ1-1,TRBD1,CASSDRVKAFF,TGTGCCAGCAGTGACAGGGTGAAAGCTTTCTTT
TRBV30,-,TRBJ2-1,TRBD1,CAFRDRGGRVSGSLNEQFF,TGTGCCTTCCGGGACAGGGGGGGACGGGTTAGCGGGAGTCTTAATGAGCAGTTCTTC
TRBV6-1,-,TRBJ2-3,-,CASSEGRDTQYF,TGTGCCAGCAGTGAAGGGAGAGATACGCAGTATTTT
TRBV5-5,-,TRBJ2-7,-,CASSLLTKSYEQYF,TGTGCCAGCAGCTTGTTGACAAAATCCTACGAGCAGTACTTC
TRBV18,-,TRBJ1-1,-,CASSPPNGIQNTEAFF,TGTGCCAGCTCACCACCGAACGGGATACAGAACACTGAAGCTTTCTTT
TRBV10-1,-,TRBJ1-1,-,CASSEGTQNTEAFF,TGCGCCAGCAGTGAGGGGACACAGAACACTGAAGCTTTCTTT
TRBV11-2,-,TRBJ2-7,TRBD1,CASRLGQGPAYEQYF,TGTGCCAGCAGACTGGGACAGGGGCCCGCCTACGAGCAGTACTTC
TRBV10-3,-,TRBJ2-7,TRBD1,CAISEWTGGRYEQYF,TGTGCCATCAGTGAGTGGACAGGGGGAAGGTACGAGCAGTACTTC
TRBV27,few,TRBJ1-1,TRBD1,CASSLSAGGPEAFF,TGTGCCAGCAGTTTATCGGCAGGGGGCCCTGAAGCTTTCTTT
TRBV27,-,TRBJ2-3,TRBD2,CASSFGLGRGGTDTQYF,TGTGCCAGCAGTTTTGGTCTTGGGCGGGGGGGCACAGATACGCAGTATTTT
TRBV6-5,-,TRBJ1-2,-,CASSYSGREGYTF,TGTGCCAGCAGTTACTCGGGCAGGGAAGGCTACACCTTC
TRBV7-2,-,TRBJ1-2,-,CASSLIQGYGYTF,TGTGCCAGCAGCTTAATCCAGGGGTATGGCTACACCTTC
TRBV4-3,-,TRBJ2-1,-,CASSQETGTGSISYNEQFF,TGCGCCAGCAGCCAAGAGACCGGTACAGGGAGTATCTCCTACAATGAGCAGTTCTTC
TRBV7-2,-,TRBJ2-2,TRBD1,CASSERGQGSIGELFF,TGTGCCAGCAGCGAGCGGGGACAGGGGTCGATCGGGGAGCTGTTTTTT
TRBV6-5,-,TRBJ2-7,TRBD2,CASSYSPSGSYEQYF,TGTGCCAGCAGTTACTCGCCTAGCGGGAGTTACGAGCAGTACTTC
TRBV2,-,TRBJ2-7,TRBD2,CARRTSGTYEQYF,TGTGCCAGGAGGACTAGCGGCACCTACGAGCAGTACTTC
TRBV5-6,-,TRBJ1-1,TRBD1,CASSPRTGTEAFF,TGTGCCAGCAGCCCCCGGACAGGTACTGAAGCTTTCTTT
TRBV2,-,TRBJ1-5,-,CASKRGDSNQPQHF,TGTGCCAGCAAGCGAGGAGATAGCAATCAGCCCCAGCATTTT
TRBV7-2,-,TRBJ2-6,-,CASSFWEAGANVLTF,TGTGCCAGCAGCTTTTGGGAGGCTGGGGCCAACGTCCTGACTTTC
TRBV4-1,-,TRBJ1-2,TRBD1,CASSQSRTGGINYGYTF,TGCGCCAGCAGCCAATCTAGGACAGGGGGCATTAACTATGGCTACACCTTC
TRBV7-6,-,TRBJ1-1,-,CASSQMGAVPTEAFF,TGTGCCAGCAGCCAAATGGGGGCGGTTCCCACTGAAGCTTTCTTT